The 21 T cell receptor beta chains presented below share a single source sample, sequenced in a study of T cell responses to AZD1222 COVID-19 vaccine. Sequencing used immunoSEQ multiplex PCR; TCRdb keeps in-frame clones, though not all of them. The sample lists tens of thousands of clones, over 60% occurring once. This specimen consisted of peripheral blood, obtained 28 days after the second AZD1222 dose. The receptors shown here come from an adult who received the AZD1222 COVID-19 vaccine.

The chain links TRBV30 to TRBJ2-3; weak D call: TRBD1 (5 bases). Trimming cost V 0 bases and J 1 base, with 8 bases left between them. CDR1 is GTSNPN, CDR2 SVGIG, per germline (reference sequence). CDR3 size: 14 residues. CDR3 bases: TGTGCCTGGAGTGTACTACAGGGCACAGATACGCAGTATTTT. Translation gives CAWSVLQGTDTQYF. Complete variable domain (other parts from reference TRBV30 and TRBJ2-3): SQTIHQWPATLVQPVGSPLSLECTVEGTSNPNLYWYRQAAGRGLQLLFYSVGIGQISSEVPQNLSASRPQDRQFILSSKKLLLSDSGFYLCAWSVLQGTDTQYFGPGTRLTVL.

This clone turned up a few times. The chain has TRBV6-2 or TRBV6-3 and TRBJ2-5; TRBD1 or TRBD2 may be the D gene (5 bases each). The CDR3 totals 15 residues. Germline lookup yields CDR1 MNHEY and CDR2 SVGEGT. V lost 5 bases, J lost 6 bases, and 19 bases lay in between. CDR3 amino acids: CASSSGWGPQQTQYF. The CDR3 DNA sequence: TGTGCCAGCAGTAGCGGCTGGGGCCCTCAACAGACCCAGTACTTC.

This clone occurred a few times. The genes are TRBV7-9 and TRBJ2-2; no reliable D call. Germline V gene lookup returns CDR1 SEHNR and CDR2 FQNEAQ (reference sequence). The V end lost 2 bases, the J end lost 2 bases, and 0 bases lay between the germline ends. The CDR3 is 12 residues long. The CDR3 bases are TGTGCCAGCAGCTTAAACACCGGGGAGCTGTTTTTT. This encodes CASSLNTGELFF.

This clone has just one count. The chain links TRBV4-3 to TRBJ2-3; TRBD2 aligns across 8 bases. The CDR3 is made up of 17 amino acids. Per the germline V gene, CDR1 is LGHNA and CDR2 is YSLEER. V shed 1 base, J shed 0 bases, and the junction held 6 bases outside the gene matches. CDR3 sequence (DNA): TGCGCCAGCAGCCAAGTATTGGGCGGGAGGAGCACAGATACGCAGTATTTT. This sequence encodes CASSQVLGGRSTDTQYF.

Comments on this clone: Sequence at one end of the junction differs from germline and may be a read error. The chain is built from TRBV2 and TRBJ2-2; perhaps TRBD2 as D (5 bases). This CDR3 is built from 13 residues. CDR1 SNHLY and CDR2 FYNNEI come from the germline V gene. CDR3 residues: CASRVELAGEQFF. As DNA, the CDR3 is TGTGCCAGCAGGGTCGAATTGGCCGGGGAGCAGTTTTTT.

This clone was seen a few times. The chain links TRBV11-2 to TRBJ2-7; the D gene is possibly TRBD2 (5 bases). This CDR3 has 16 residues. V lost 6 bases and J lost 7, with 25 bases in between. Germline assignment: CDR1 SGHAT and CDR2 FQNNGV. Written as DNA, the CDR3 is TGTGCCAGCAGAACCGTTCGAGGGCAATCCTTGGAGGAGCAGTACTTC. This codes for CASRTVRGQSLEEQYF.

V and J are TRBV4-2 and TRBJ1-5; D uncertain. Germline loops: CDR1 LGHNA, CDR2 YNFKEQ. Between the trimmed V and J ends, which lost 0 bases and 5 bases, there was a span of 5 bases. The CDR3 is made up of 13 amino acids. CDR3 region: CASSQDTDQPQHF. CDR3 coding DNA: TGTGCCAGCAGCCAAGATACTGATCAGCCCCAGCATTTT.

The chain uses TRBV27 and TRBJ1-1, with 11 bases fitting TRBD1. The CDR3 has 15 residues. V shed 2 bases and J 5 bases; nucleotides not matched to a gene: 4. Germline loops: CDR1 MNHEY, CDR2 SMNVEV (reference sequence). The CDR3 DNA reads as TGTGCCAGCAGTTTAGGGACAGGGGGGTTGACTGAAGCTTTCTTT. Translated: CASSLGTGGLTEAFF.

The rearrangement joins TRBV4-2 to TRBJ2-2; D is unclear. CDR3 length: 13 amino acids. Trimming stripped 4 bases from V and 4 bases from J, with 7 bases between. The germline V gene encodes CDR1 LGHNA and CDR2 YNFKEQ. The CDR3 DNA sequence: TGTGCCAGCAGCCCGCCGGGCACCGGGGAGCTGTTTTTT. This translates into CASSPPGTGELFF.

The rearrangement links TRBV6-5 to TRBJ1-5; 7 bases are shared with TRBD1. Germline-derived CDR1 and CDR2 are MNHEY and SVGAGI. CDR3 length: 15 residues. Trimming took 6 bases from V and 3 from J; bases not matched to a gene: 8. The CDR3 region is CASRIDRAHNQPQHF. The DNA for the CDR3 is TGTGCCAGCAGGATAGACAGGGCTCACAATCAGCCCCAGCATTTT.

The V call is TRBV7-9, the J call TRBJ2-7; D is possibly TRBD1 (5 bases). V shed 5 bases and J shed 6 bases, with 11 bases lying between them. CDR1 and CDR2 (germline): SEHNR, FQNEAQ (reference sequence). CDR3 length equals 12 residues. Here the CDR3 reads CASSLDRPEQYF. The DNA for the CDR3 is TGTGCCAGCAGCCTAGACAGACCCGAGCAGTACTTC.

This sequence joins TRBV2 and TRBJ2-7; possibly TRBD1 for D (6 bases). The germline CDR1 and CDR2 sequences are SNHLY and FYNNEI. With 11 bases removed from V and 2 bases from J, the gap between germline ends came to 19 bases. CDR3 length: 14 amino acids. CDR3 in amino acids: CAATATGITYEQYF. The DNA for the CDR3 is TGTGCCGCCACCGCGACAGGAATTACCTACGAGCAGTACTTC.

J is TRBJ2-1 and V is TRBV6-1; D is unclear. Between the trimmed V and J ends, which lost 6 bases and 14 bases, there was a span of 14 bases. The germline V gene encodes CDR1 MNHNS and CDR2 SASEGT. This CDR3 is built from 11 residues. DNA of the CDR3: TGTGCCAGCAGGTCGACCAACTTTAAGTTCTTC. Amino acids: CASRSTNFKFF.

This sequence joins TRBV7-3 and TRBJ2-3, with a possible D match to TRBD2 (7 bases). In germline, CDR1 is SGHTA, CDR2 FQGTGA. The CDR3 is made up of 16 amino acids. V was trimmed by 6 bases and J by 6 bases, leaving 22 bases between them. Here the CDR3 reads CASSSRGGGLWDTQYF. CDR3 in DNA: TGTGCCAGCAGTTCCCGAGGGGGGGGCTTGTGGGATACGCAGTATTTT.

This clone was seen more than once but under ten times. This rearrangement joins TRBV27 to TRBJ1-1; D is unclear. With 4 bases removed from V and 2 bases from J, the gap between germline ends came to 8 bases. Germline V gene data show CDR1 as MNHEY and CDR2 as SMNVEV (reference sequence). This CDR3 is 13 amino acids long. The CDR3 reads CASSSMGNTEAFF. DNA for the CDR3: TGTGCCAGCAGTTCTATGGGAAACACTGAAGCTTTCTTT.

The chain recombines TRBV30 with TRBJ2-1; D ambiguous. V shed 0 bases and J shed 5 bases, with 5 bases lying between them. Germline V lookup: CDR1 GTSNPN, CDR2 SVGIG (reference sequence). The CDR3 sequence is 12 residues long. In nucleotides, the CDR3 is TGTGCCTGGAGTGTGAATAACAATGAGCAGTTCTTC. It specifies CAWSVNNNEQFF.

The chain has TRBV30 and TRBJ1-4; no clear D gene. V was pared by 4 bases and J by 8 bases, with 17 bases between. There are 14 residues in the CDR3. CDR1 and CDR2 from the germline V gene are GTSNPN and SVGIG (reference sequence). The CDR3 region is CAWKGGNLDEKLFF. As DNA, the CDR3 is TGTGCCTGGAAGGGAGGAAACCTTGACGAAAAACTGTTTTTT.

This clone was counted between two and nine times. This chain connects TRBV7-9 to TRBJ2-2; 7 bases match TRBD1. CDR1 SEHNR and CDR2 FQNEAQ come from the germline V gene (reference sequence). This CDR3 spans 14 amino acids. The V gene end was trimmed by 9 bases and the J gene end by 7 bases; junction bases not matched to a gene: 11. DNA of the CDR3: TGTGCCAGTGGAGACAGGGCAGCCTACGGGGAGCTGTTTTTT. Its protein is CASGDRAAYGELFF.

This clone was seen only a few times. This chain uses TRBV5-1 with TRBJ2-1, with D possibly matching TRBD2 (6 bases). The V end lost 0 bases, the J end lost 3 bases, and 10 bases lay between the germline ends. CDR1 and CDR2 from the germline V gene are SGHRS and YFSETQ. The length of the CDR3 is 15 residues. CDR3 coding DNA: TGCGCCAGCAGCTTGGATGGGGGGATCTACAATGAGCAGTTCTTC. It is translated as CASSLDGGIYNEQFF.

The chain employs TRBV5-8 and TRBJ2-1, with TRBD1 identical over 9 bases. Germline loops: CDR1 SGHTS, CDR2 YDEGEE. Trimming cost V 3 bases and J 8 bases; bases outside gene matches: 12. The CDR3 consists of 16 residues. The CDR3 loop reads CASSSFRDRDRDEQFF. The CDR3 region has the DNA TGTGCCAGCAGCTCGTTCCGGGACAGGGACAGGGATGAGCAGTTCTTC.

The chain couples TRBV21-1 to TRBJ1-6; TRBD1 reflects the table's D call only, with no check against the DNA. TRBV21-1 is listed as a pseudogene. The CDR3 is made up of 16 amino acids. CDR3 DNA: TGTGCCAGCAGCAGAGGGCCGAGGGACAGATATTCACCCCTCCACTTT. Translating gives CASSRGPRDRYSPLHF.